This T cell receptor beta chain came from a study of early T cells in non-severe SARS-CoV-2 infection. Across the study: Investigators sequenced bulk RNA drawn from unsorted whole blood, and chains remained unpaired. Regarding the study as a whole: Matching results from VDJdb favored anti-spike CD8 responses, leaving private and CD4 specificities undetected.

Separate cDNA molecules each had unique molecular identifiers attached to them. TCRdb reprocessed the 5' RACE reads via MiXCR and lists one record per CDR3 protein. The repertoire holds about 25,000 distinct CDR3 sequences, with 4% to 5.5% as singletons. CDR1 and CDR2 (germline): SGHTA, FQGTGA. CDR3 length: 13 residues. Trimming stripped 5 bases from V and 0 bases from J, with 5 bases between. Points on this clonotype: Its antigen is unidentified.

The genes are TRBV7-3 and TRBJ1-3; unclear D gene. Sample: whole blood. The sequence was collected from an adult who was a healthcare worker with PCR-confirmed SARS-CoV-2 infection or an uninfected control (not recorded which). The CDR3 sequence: CASSPDSGNTIYF. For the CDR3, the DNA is TGTGCCAGCAGCCCAGACTCTGGAAACACCATATATTTT.